Presented here are 31 T cell receptor beta chains from one specimen sequenced in a study of cytomegalovirus exposure and HLA in healthy donors. The PCR was carried out with 60 Vbeta primers and 13 Jbeta primers. Method: immunoSEQ multiplex PCR; TCRdb's copy keeps in-frame clones and lacks some. The profile covers about 120,000 clones, with more than 65% appearing a single time and 1.5% taken by the ten largest. The sample taken for sequencing was PBMCs. All receptors come from a young woman in good health and CMV-seronegative.

V and J are TRBV18 and TRBJ2-3; 7 bases align to TRBD2. With V trimmed by 2 bases and J by 6 bases, 8 bases remained unmatched. Germline assignment: CDR1 KGHSH and CDR2 LQKENI. The CDR3 spans 15 residues. The CDR3 loop reads CASSPTHTGRDTQYF. The CDR3 coding sequence is TGTGCCAGCTCACCAACGCACACCGGGAGGGATACGCAGTATTTT.

The chain joins TRBV9 to TRBJ2-1; D perhaps matches TRBD1 (5 bases). The CDR3 runs to 17 residues. Germline V gives CDR1 SGDLS, CDR2 YYNGEE. V lost 0 bases and J lost 5, with 18 bases in between. In DNA form, the CDR3 reads TGTGCCAGCAGCGTAGCGTTAAGGGGAACATATAACAATGAGCAGTTCTTC. Translated, it gives CASSVALRGTYNNEQFF.

The V call is TRBV7-9, the J call TRBJ1-4, with D possibly TRBD1 on 6 matching bases. Per germline, CDR1 SEHNR and CDR2 FQNEAQ (reference sequence). V was shortened by 5 bases and J by 2 bases, with 12 bases between the two germline ends. The CDR3 spans 15 residues. The CDR3 DNA reads as TGTGCCAGCAGCCAGAGGGGGTTCACTAATGAAAAACTGTTTTTT. Residues: CASSQRGFTNEKLFF. Drawing the rest from reference TRBV7-9 and TRBJ1-4, the complete variable domain is DTGVSQNPRHKITKRGQNVTFRCDPISEHNRLYWYRQTLGQGPEFLTYFQNEAQLEKSRLLSDRFSAERPKGSFSTLEIQRTEQGDSAMYLCASSQRGFTNEKLFFGSGTQLSVL.

Comment on this clone: The sample carries other DNA sequences with the same CDR3. The chain is built from TRBV4-2 and TRBJ2-5, with 7 bases identical to TRBD2. The V gene's germline CDR1 is LGHNA and CDR2 YNFKEQ. This CDR3 is 19 amino acids long. Trimming took 6 bases from V and 2 from J; bases not matched to a gene: 21. CDR3 protein: CASSSPRRSSGNVQETQYF. In DNA, the CDR3 is TGTGCCAGCAGTTCACCCCGCCGATCTAGCGGAAATGTACAAGAGACCCAGTACTTC.

This chain joins TRBV5-4 and TRBJ2-4, with D possibly TRBD1 on 5 matching bases. Germline CDR1 is SGHNT and CDR2 is YYREEE (reference sequence). CDR3 size: 14 residues. V shed 0 bases and J shed 7 bases, with 11 bases lying between them. This chain's CDR3 is CASSLAPSGNIQYF. The CDR3 bases are TGTGCCAGCAGCTTGGCACCCTCAGGGAACATTCAGTACTTC.

The CDR3: CASALGAEQYF. CDR3 nucleotides: TGTGCCAGCGCTTTAGGGGCCGAGCAGTACTTC. This chain links TRBV6-5 with TRBJ2-7, with D possibly TRBD1 on 5 matching bases. The CDR3 is made up of 11 amino acids. The ends were cut back, 8 bases at V and 6 bases at J, with 11 bases in the middle. Looked up from germline, CDR1 is MNHEY and CDR2 is SVGAGI.

This clone occurred a few times. V usage is TRBV19 and J usage is TRBJ1-1, with D tentatively TRBD1 (6 bases). Between the trimmed V and J ends, which lost 7 bases and 1 base, there was a span of 13 bases. Germline CDR1 reads LNHDA; CDR2 reads SQIVND (reference sequence). The CDR3 totals 14 residues. The DNA for the CDR3 is TGTGCCAGTAAAAAGGACAGAGGGAACACTGAAGCTTTCTTT. Protein product: CASKKDRGNTEAFF.

The rearrangement links TRBV19 to TRBJ1-2; a possible D gene is TRBD1 (5 bases). The CDR3 consists of 16 residues. The V end was cut by 6 bases, the J end by 4 bases, with 21 bases between. Germline V gene lookup returns CDR1 LNHDA and CDR2 SQIVND (reference sequence). CDR3 in DNA: TGTGCCAGTAGCATCTACGCAGGGAATAGGGTCTATGGCTACACCTTC. Its protein is CASSIYAGNRVYGYTF.

The chain couples TRBV6-5 to TRBJ1-2, with D maybe TRBD1 (5 bases). Germline V CDR1 and CDR2: MNHEY, SVGAGI. V was clipped by 0 bases and J by 4 bases, with 15 bases between them. The CDR3 loop spans 16 amino acids. CDR3 amino acids: CASSYSSSGQGYGYTF. The CDR3 bases are TGTGCCAGCAGTTACTCTTCTTCAGGGCAGGGCTATGGCTACACCTTC.

The rearrangement joins TRBV6-1 to TRBJ2-1; D may be TRBD1 (6 bases). The CDR3 consists of 14 residues. Germline CDR1 and CDR2: MNHNS and SASEGT. Trimming pared 3 bases from V and 2 bases from J, leaving 8 bases between. This CDR3 is CASSEGQAYNEQFF. The CDR3 DNA sequence: TGTGCCAGCAGTGAGGGACAAGCCTACAATGAGCAGTTCTTC.

The chain has TRBV12-5 and TRBJ2-2, with D possibly being TRBD2 (6 bases). Germline V gene sequence: CDR1 LGHNT, CDR2 FRNRAP. Between the trimmed V and J ends, which lost 0 bases and 6 bases, there was a span of 14 bases. This CDR3 has 16 residues. The CDR3 DNA reads TGTGCTAGTGGTTTGGTACTCGGGACTGGGGCCGGGGAGCTGTTTTTT. Its protein product is CASGLVLGTGAGELFF.

This clone was found a few times. The V and J genes are TRBV20-1 and TRBJ2-7; 7 bases map to TRBD2. Trimming took 6 bases from V and 6 from J; bases not matched to a gene: 5. Germline CDR1 is DFQATT and CDR2 is SNEGSKA (reference sequence). The CDR3 is 11 amino acids. The CDR3 is CSAGRGSEQYF. CDR3 nucleotides: TGCAGTGCGGGGAGGGGAAGCGAGCAGTACTTC.

This chain connects TRBV5-4 to TRBJ2-3, with 12 bases aligning to TRBD2. With 2 bases clipped from V and 3 bases from J, the junction kept 1 base outside the gene matches. Looked up from germline, CDR1 is SGHNT and CDR2 is YYREEE (reference sequence). This CDR3 contains 15 residues. CDR3 residues: CASSFGLAGTDTQYF. The CDR3 DNA reads TGTGCCAGCAGCTTTGGACTAGCGGGGACAGATACGCAGTATTTT.

The chain has TRBV5-4 and TRBJ2-7; 7 bases map to TRBD1. CDR1 SGHNT and CDR2 YYREEE come from the germline V gene (reference sequence). This CDR3 region has 13 residues. V gave up 4 bases and J gave up 5 bases; unmatched junction bases: 6. CDR3 loop: CASSTDRVNEQYF. The CDR3 DNA follows: TGTGCCAGCAGCACAGACAGGGTCAACGAGCAGTACTTC.

The gene calls are TRBV7-8 and TRBJ2-7, with 8 bases lining up with TRBD1. Trimming cost V 5 bases and J 12 bases; bases outside gene matches: 9. Germline assignment: CDR1 SGHVS and CDR2 FQNEAQ. The CDR3 is 12 amino acids. This CDR3 reads CASSLLQGERYF. The CDR3, as DNA: TGTGCCAGCAGCCTTCTACAGGGGGAGAGGTACTTC.

The chain is built from TRBV4-1 and TRBJ2-3; 7 bases map to TRBD2. Per germline, CDR1 MGHRA and CDR2 YSYEKL. V was pared by 5 bases and J by 1 base, with 0 bases of the junction left unmatched. The CDR3 loop spans 13 amino acids. As DNA, the CDR3 is TGCGCCAGCAGCGCGGGGGGCACAGATACGCAGTATTTT. It is translated as CASSAGGTDTQYF.

This sequence joins TRBV29-1 and TRBJ1-5; D might be TRBD1 (5 bases). Germline V gene lookup returns CDR1 SQVTM and CDR2 ANQGSEA. The CDR3 runs to 14 residues. Trimming cost V 3 bases and J 7 bases, with 16 bases left between them. CDR3 in amino acids: CSVDVNGKGQPQHF. CDR3 DNA sequence: TGCAGCGTTGATGTTAATGGGAAGGGGCAGCCCCAGCATTTT.

CDR3 region: CASSSRRTGRYEQYF. The DNA of the CDR3 is TGTGCCAGTAGTTCGCGCAGGACAGGGCGCTACGAGCAGTACTTC. The chain employs TRBV19 and TRBJ2-7, with 8 bases fitting TRBD1. The germline gives CDR1 LNHDA, CDR2 SQIVND (reference sequence). The CDR3 extends over 15 amino acids. J was trimmed by 3 bases and V by 5 bases; bases with no gene match: 9.

The J gene is TRBJ1-6, the V gene TRBV30; 7 bases are shared with TRBD1. The junction had 5 bases not matched to a gene; V was cut back by 3 bases and J by 9 bases. Germline assignment: CDR1 GTSNPN and CDR2 SVGIG (reference sequence). This CDR3 contains 13 residues. The CDR3 coding sequence is TGTGCCTGGAGCGGGACAGAGAGTTCACCCCTCCACTTT. It specifies CAWSGTESSPLHF.

The V and J genes are TRBV10-1 and TRBJ2-2; tentatively, D is TRBD1 (6 bases). The CDR3 length is 14 residues. CDR1 WNHNN and CDR2 SYGVQD come from the germline V gene (reference sequence). V dropped 6 bases and J dropped 1 base, with 9 bases sitting between them. CDR3 in DNA: TGCGCCAGCAGGGACAGATTGAACACCGGGGAGCTGTTTTTT. Translating gives CASRDRLNTGELFF.

The rearrangement uses TRBV4-3 and TRBJ2-1; weak D call: TRBD1 (6 bases). The CDR3 totals 13 residues. The V end was cut by 4 bases, the J end by 10 bases, with 14 bases between. Germline V CDR1 and CDR2: LGHNA, YSLEER. In DNA form, the CDR3 reads TGCGCCAGCAGCCGGGTTAGGGGGAAAGAGCAGTTCTTC. It yields the protein CASSRVRGKEQFF.

V gene TRBV4-2 combines with J gene TRBJ2-3; 13 nucleotides match TRBD2. V gave up 3 bases and J gave up 3 bases; unmatched junction bases: 3. Germline V lookup: CDR1 LGHNA, CDR2 YNFKEQ. The CDR3 extends over 16 amino acids. CDR3 nucleotide sequence: TGTGCCAGCAGCCAGCGACTAGCGGGGGGAACAGATACGCAGTATTTT. Translation: CASSQRLAGGTDTQYF.

CDR3 region: CASSPQTAYEQYF. The CDR3, as DNA: TGCGCCAGCAGCCCACAGACGGCCTACGAGCAGTACTTC. The chain joins TRBV4-3 to TRBJ2-7; D uncertain. Trimming left V 4 bases short and J 2 bases short, with 9 bases between. The germline V gene has CDR1 LGHNA and CDR2 YSLEER. The CDR3 spans 13 residues.

The rearrangement joins TRBV15 to TRBJ1-1, with D perhaps matching TRBD1 (6 bases). V shed 3 bases and J shed 6 bases, with 14 bases lying between them. From germline, CDR1 is LNHNV and CDR2 YYDKDF (reference sequence). This CDR3 has 14 residues. DNA for the CDR3: TGTGCCACCAGCAGGGCCAGGGGAAGCGCTGAAGCTTTCTTT. It specifies CATSRARGSAEAFF.

The chain carries TRBV6-1 and TRBJ2-3, with TRBD2 matching 7 bases. The length of the CDR3 is 14 residues. Germline loops: CDR1 MNHNS, CDR2 SASEGT. J gave up 9 bases and V 6 bases, and 12 bases lay outside the gene matches. The CDR3 DNA is TGTGCCAGCAGCCTAACGGGACTACCCATCACGCAGTATTTT. This sequence encodes CASSLTGLPITQYF.

This rearrangement joins TRBV4-1 to TRBJ2-7; 8 nucleotides agree with TRBD2. V lost 0 bases to trimming and J lost 0 bases; unmatched junction nucleotides: 10. The CDR3 has 18 amino acids. Germline CDR1 is MGHRA and CDR2 is YSYEKL. CDR3 loop: CASSQEGLAGPSSYEQYF. The CDR3 region has the DNA TGCGCCAGCAGCCAAGAAGGGCTAGCGGGTCCTAGCTCCTACGAGCAGTACTTC.

The gene calls are TRBV7-2 and TRBJ2-7; D is unresolved. V was pared by 4 bases and J by 4 bases, with 5 bases between. The CDR3 totals 11 residues. The V gene's germline CDR1 is SGHTA and CDR2 FQGNSA. The CDR3 loop reads CASSYLYEQYF. The CDR3 DNA sequence: TGTGCCAGCAGCTACCTATACGAGCAGTACTTC.

The CDR3 DNA reads as TGCGCCAGCAGCAACCTGGGACAGGGCGGCCGCTACGAGCAGTACTTC. Translated: CASSNLGQGGRYEQYF. The V and J genes are TRBV5-1 and TRBJ2-7; 9 nucleotides align to TRBD1. The germline CDR1 and CDR2 sequences are SGHRS and YFSETQ. The CDR3 covers 16 residues. After removal of 4 bases from V and 3 bases from J, the junction contained 11 bases not matched to a gene. The variable domain in full, completed from reference TRBV5-1 and TRBJ2-7, reads KAGVTQTPRYLIKTRGQQVTLSCSPISGHRSVSWYQQTPGQGLQFLFEYFSETQRNKGNFPGRFSGRQFSNSRSEMNVSTLELGDSALYLCASSNLGQGGRYEQYFGPGTRLTVT.

A word on this clone: The junction departs from the called germline gene at one end, perhaps through a read error. The gene calls are TRBV7-3 and TRBJ1-2; no clear D gene. The CDR3 consists of 13 residues. Germline loops: CDR1 SGHTA, CDR2 FQGTGA. The CDR3 reads CASSPSSADYYAF. The CDR3 DNA reads TGTGCCAGCAGCCCATCAAGTGCTGACTACTACGCCTTC.

This sequence joins TRBV13 and TRBJ1-4, with TRBD1 matching over 10 bases. Germline CDR1 reads PRHDT; CDR2 reads FYEKMQ (reference sequence). The CDR3 is 14 residues long. V was clipped by 8 bases and J by 8 bases; unmatched bases: 8. CDR3 sequence reads: CASGLDRGREKLFF. The CDR3 DNA reads as TGTGCCAGCGGACTGGACAGGGGGAGAGAAAAACTGTTTTTT.

The V gene is TRBV9, the J gene TRBJ2-5; TRBD2 aligns across 8 bases. CDR1 SGDLS and CDR2 YYNGEE come from the germline V gene. With 3 bases clipped from V and 2 bases from J, the junction kept 6 bases outside the gene matches. This CDR3 spans 15 amino acids. Here the CDR3 reads CASSDSAGGQETQYF. The DNA of the CDR3 is TGTGCCAGCAGCGATTCCGCGGGGGGTCAAGAGACCCAGTACTTC.